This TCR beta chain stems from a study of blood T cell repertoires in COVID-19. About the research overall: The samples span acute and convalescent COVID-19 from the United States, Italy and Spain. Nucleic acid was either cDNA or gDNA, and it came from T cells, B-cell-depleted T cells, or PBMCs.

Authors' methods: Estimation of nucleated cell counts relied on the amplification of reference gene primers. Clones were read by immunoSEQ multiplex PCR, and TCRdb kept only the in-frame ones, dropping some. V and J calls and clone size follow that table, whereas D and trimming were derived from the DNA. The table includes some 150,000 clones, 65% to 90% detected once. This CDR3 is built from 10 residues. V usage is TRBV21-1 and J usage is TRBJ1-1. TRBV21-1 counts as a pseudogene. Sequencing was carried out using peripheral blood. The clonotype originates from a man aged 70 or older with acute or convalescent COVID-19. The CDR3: CASSKGEGFF. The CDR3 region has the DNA TGTGCCAGCAGCAAAGGGGAGGGTTTCTTT.